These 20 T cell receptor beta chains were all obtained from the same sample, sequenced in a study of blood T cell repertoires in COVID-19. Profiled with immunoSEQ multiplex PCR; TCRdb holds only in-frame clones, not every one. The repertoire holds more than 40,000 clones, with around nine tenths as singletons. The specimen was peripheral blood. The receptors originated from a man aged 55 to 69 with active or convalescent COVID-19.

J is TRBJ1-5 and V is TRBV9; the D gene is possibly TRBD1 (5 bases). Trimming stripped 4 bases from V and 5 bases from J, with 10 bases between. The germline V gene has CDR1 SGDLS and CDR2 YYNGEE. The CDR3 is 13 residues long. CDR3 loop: CASSRGGDQPQHF. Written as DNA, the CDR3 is TGTGCCAGCAGCCGCGGGGGGGATCAGCCCCAGCATTTT.

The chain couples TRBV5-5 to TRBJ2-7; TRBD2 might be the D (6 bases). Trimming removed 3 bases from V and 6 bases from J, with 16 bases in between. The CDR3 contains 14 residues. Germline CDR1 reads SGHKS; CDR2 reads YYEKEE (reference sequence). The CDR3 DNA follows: TGTGCCAGCAGCTCCCTGGATTGGGGAGGCGAGCAGTACTTC. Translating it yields CASSSLDWGGEQYF.

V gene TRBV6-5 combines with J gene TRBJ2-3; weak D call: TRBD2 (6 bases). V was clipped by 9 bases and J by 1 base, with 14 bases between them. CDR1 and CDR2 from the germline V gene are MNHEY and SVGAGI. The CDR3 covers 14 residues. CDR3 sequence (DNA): TGTGCCAGTCAACGGGACTTCCGCACAGATACGCAGTATTTT. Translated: CASQRDFRTDTQYF.

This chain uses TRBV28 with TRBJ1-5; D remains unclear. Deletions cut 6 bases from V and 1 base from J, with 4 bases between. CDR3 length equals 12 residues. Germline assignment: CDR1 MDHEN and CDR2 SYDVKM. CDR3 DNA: TGTGCCAGCAGACAGAGCAATCAGCCCCAGCATTTT. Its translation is CASRQSNQPQHF. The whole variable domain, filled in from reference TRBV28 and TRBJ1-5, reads DVKVTQSSRYLVKRTGEKVFLECVQDMDHENMFWYRQDPGLGLRLIYFSYDVKMKEKGDIPEGYSVSREKKERFSLILESASTNQTSMYLCASRQSNQPQHFGDGTRLSIL.

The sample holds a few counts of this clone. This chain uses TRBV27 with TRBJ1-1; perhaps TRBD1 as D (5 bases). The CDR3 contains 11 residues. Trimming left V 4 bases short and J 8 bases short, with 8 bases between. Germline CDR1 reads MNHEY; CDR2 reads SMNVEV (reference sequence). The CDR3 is CASSWRGEAFF. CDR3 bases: TGTGCCAGCAGTTGGAGGGGCGAAGCTTTCTTT.

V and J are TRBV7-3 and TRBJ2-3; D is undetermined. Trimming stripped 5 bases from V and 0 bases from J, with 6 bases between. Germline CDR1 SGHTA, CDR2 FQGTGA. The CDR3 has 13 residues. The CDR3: CASSATSTDTQYF. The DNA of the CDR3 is TGTGCCAGCAGCGCGACTAGCACAGATACGCAGTATTTT. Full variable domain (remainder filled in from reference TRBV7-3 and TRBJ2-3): GAGVSQTPSNKVTEKGKYVELRCDPISGHTALYWYRQSLGQGPEFLIYFQGTGAADDSGLPNDRFFAVRPEGSVSTLKIQRTERGDSAVYLCASSATSTDTQYFGPGTRLTVL.

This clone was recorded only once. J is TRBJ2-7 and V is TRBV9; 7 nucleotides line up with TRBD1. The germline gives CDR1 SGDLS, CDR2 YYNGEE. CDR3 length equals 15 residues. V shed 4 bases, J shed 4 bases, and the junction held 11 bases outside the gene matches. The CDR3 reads CASSLRTGDMYEQYF. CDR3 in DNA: TGTGCCAGCAGCCTACGCACAGGGGATATGTACGAGCAGTACTTC. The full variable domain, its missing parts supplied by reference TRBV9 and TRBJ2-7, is DSGVTQTPKHLITATGQRVTLRCSPRSGDLSVYWYQQSLDQGLQFLIQYYNGEERAKGNILERFSAQQFPDLHSELNLSSLELGDSALYFCASSLRTGDMYEQYFGPGTRLTVT.

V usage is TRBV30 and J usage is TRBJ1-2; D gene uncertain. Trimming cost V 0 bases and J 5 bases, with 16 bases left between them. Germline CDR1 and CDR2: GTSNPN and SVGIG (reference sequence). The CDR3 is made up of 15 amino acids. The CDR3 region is CAWSVRLAAGYGYTF. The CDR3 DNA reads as TGTGCCTGGAGTGTACGGTTAGCGGCCGGTTATGGCTACACCTTC.

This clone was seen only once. The CDR3 sequence: CASSFSAGNTIYF. In nucleotides, the CDR3 is TGTGCCAGCAGCTTTTCAGCTGGAAACACCATATATTTT. This chain joins TRBV7-2 and TRBJ1-3; D ambiguous. The V and J ends lost 3 bases and 2 bases respectively, with 5 bases between them. Germline values: CDR1 SGHTA, CDR2 FQGNSA. CDR3 size: 13 residues.

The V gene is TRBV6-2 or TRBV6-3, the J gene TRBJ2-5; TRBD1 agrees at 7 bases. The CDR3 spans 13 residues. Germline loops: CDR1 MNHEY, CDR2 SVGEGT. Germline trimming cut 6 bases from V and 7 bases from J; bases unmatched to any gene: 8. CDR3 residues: CASSGDSEGTQYF. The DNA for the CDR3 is TGTGCCAGCAGCGGGGACAGCGAGGGGACCCAGTACTTC.

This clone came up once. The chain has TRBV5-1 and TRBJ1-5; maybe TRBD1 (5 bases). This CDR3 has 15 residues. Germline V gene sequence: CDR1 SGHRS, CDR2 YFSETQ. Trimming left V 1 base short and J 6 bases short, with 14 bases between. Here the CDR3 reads CASSLSGLMGQPQHF. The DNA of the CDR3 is TGCGCCAGCAGCTTGTCAGGGTTGATGGGTCAGCCCCAGCATTTT.

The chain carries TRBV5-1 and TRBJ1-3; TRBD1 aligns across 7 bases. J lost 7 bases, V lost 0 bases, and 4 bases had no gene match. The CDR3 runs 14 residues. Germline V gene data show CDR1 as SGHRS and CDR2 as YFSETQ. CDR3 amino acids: CASSLDRGTNTIYF. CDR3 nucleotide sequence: TGCGCCAGCAGCTTGGACAGGGGAACCAACACCATATATTTT.

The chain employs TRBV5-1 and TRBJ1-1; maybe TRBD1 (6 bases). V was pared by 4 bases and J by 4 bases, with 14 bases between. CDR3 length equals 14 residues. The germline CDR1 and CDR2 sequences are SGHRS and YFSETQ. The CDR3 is CASSPNRVSTEAFF. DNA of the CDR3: TGCGCCAGCAGCCCAAACAGGGTTAGCACTGAAGCTTTCTTT.

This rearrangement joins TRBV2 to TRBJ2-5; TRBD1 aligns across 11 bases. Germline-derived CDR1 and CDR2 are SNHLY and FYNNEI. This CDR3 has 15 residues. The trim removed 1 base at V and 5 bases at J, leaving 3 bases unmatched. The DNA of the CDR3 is TGTGCCAGCAGTGAAGGGGACAGGGGGATGGAGACCCAGTACTTC. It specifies CASSEGDRGMETQYF.

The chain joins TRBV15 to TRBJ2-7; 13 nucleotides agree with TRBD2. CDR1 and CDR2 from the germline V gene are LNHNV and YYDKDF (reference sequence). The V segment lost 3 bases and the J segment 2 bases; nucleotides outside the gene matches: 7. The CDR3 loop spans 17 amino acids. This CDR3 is CATSSSRTSGGTYEQYF. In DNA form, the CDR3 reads TGTGCCACCAGCAGTTCCCGGACTAGCGGGGGAACCTACGAGCAGTACTTC.

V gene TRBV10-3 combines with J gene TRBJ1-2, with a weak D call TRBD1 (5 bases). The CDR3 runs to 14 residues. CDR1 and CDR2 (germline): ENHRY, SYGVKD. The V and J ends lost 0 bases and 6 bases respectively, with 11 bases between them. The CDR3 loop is CAISESGPLHGYTF. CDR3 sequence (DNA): TGTGCCATCAGTGAGTCGGGGCCTCTTCATGGCTACACCTTC.

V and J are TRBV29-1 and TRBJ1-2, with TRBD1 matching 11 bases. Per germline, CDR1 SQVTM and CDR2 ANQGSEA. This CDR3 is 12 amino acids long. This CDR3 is CSGGTGGFGYTF. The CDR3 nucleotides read TGCAGTGGAGGGACAGGGGGTTTTGGCTACACCTTC. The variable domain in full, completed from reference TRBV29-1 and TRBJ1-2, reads SAVISQKPSRDICQRGTSLTIQCQVDSQVTMMFWYRQQPGQSLTLIATANQGSEATYESGFVIDKFPISRPNLTFSTLTVSNMSPEDSSIYLCSGGTGGFGYTFGSGTRLTVV.

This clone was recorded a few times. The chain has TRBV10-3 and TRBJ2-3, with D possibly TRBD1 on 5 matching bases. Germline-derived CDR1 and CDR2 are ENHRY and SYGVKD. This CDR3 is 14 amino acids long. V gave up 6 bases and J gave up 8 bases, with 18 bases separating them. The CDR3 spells CAISATPGIVTQYF. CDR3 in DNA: TGTGCCATCAGCGCCACTCCAGGGATTGTTACGCAGTATTTT.

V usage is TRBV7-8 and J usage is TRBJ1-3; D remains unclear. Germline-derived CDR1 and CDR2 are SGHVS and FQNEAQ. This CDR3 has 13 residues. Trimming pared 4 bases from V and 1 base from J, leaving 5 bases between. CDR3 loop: CASSSQSGNTIYF. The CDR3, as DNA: TGTGCCAGCAGCTCCCAGTCTGGAAACACCATATATTTT.

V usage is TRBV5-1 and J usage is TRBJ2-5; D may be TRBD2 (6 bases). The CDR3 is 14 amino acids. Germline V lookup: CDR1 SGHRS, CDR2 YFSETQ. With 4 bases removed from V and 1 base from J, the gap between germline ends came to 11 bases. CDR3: CASSPGGTQETQYF. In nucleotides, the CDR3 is TGCGCCAGCAGCCCCGGAGGGACCCAAGAGACCCAGTACTTC.